Following are 32 T cell receptor beta chains from one sample sequenced in a study of blood T cells in healthy people across ages. A second 7 to 11 cycle PCR used barcoded and J-beta primers. TCRdb re-analysed the 5' RACE reads in MiXCR, keeping a single row per CDR3 protein. The sample yields 1 million to 1.2 million distinct CDR3 sequences, under 40% seen once. The specimen sequenced was blood. Source of these receptors: a man between 18 and 35 years old in good health.

J is TRBJ1-1 and V is TRBV27; D is possibly TRBD1 (5 bases). Germline lookup yields CDR1 MNHEY and CDR2 SMNVEV (reference sequence). The CDR3 sequence is 13 residues long. For the CDR3, the DNA is TGTCCAACGGTGGGGGAAGAGGGCACTGAAGCTTTCTTT. Amino acids: CPTVGEEGTEAFF.

J is TRBJ2-3 and V is TRBV5-1, with 7 bases aligning to TRBD2. V was clipped by 4 bases and J by 3 bases; unmatched bases: 11. The CDR3 has 16 residues. Germline CDR1 reads SGHRS; CDR2 reads YFSETQ. This chain's CDR3 is CASSPGGGGGTDTQYF. The CDR3 nucleotides are TGCGCCAGCAGCCCTGGTGGCGGGGGAGGGACAGATACGCAGTATTTT.

The V gene is TRBV10-3, the J gene TRBJ2-1; D unresolved. The CDR3 is 12 residues long. V shed 6 bases and J shed 4 bases, with 7 bases lying between them. Germline CDR1 reads ENHRY; CDR2 reads SYGVKD. This CDR3 is CAIREQYNEQFF. Here the CDR3 DNA reads TGTGCCATCAGGGAACAGTACAATGAGCAGTTCTTC.

CDR3 DNA sequence: TGTGCCAGCATGGGAGAATACGAGCAGTACTTC. It codes for CASMGEYEQYF. This rearrangement joins TRBV2 to TRBJ2-7; D possibly corresponds to TRBD2 (5 bases). V lost 7 bases and J 4 bases, leaving 8 bases between the germline ends. Looked up from germline, CDR1 is SNHLY and CDR2 is FYNNEI. CDR3 length equals 11 residues.

This clonotype has only one observation. The chain combines TRBV27 with TRBJ2-1, with 8 bases identical to TRBD1. There are 17 residues in the CDR3. Trimming at V came to 6 bases and at J to 3 bases, leaving 13 bases not matched to a gene. The V gene's germline CDR1 is MNHEY and CDR2 SMNVEV (reference sequence). Here the CDR3 reads CASSTDRVSYSYNEQFF. In DNA, the CDR3 is TGTGCCAGCAGCACGGACAGGGTAAGCTACAGCTACAATGAGCAGTTCTTC.

This clonotype showed up just a few times. The chain is built from TRBV2 and TRBJ1-4; a weak D match, TRBD1 (6 bases). Trimming took off 10 bases at V and 7 bases at J, with 22 bases between the two ends. Per the germline V gene, CDR1 is SNHLY and CDR2 is FYNNEI. This CDR3 comprises 15 residues. Written as DNA, the CDR3 is TGTGCCATCACGATTCCTCAGGGGAAGAGTGAAAAACTGTTTTTT. It is translated as CAITIPQGKSEKLFF.

This sequence joins TRBV7-8 and TRBJ2-1; no reliable D call. V lost 6 bases to trimming and J lost 10 bases, with 16 bases between them. Germline CDR1 reads SGHVS; CDR2 reads FQNEAQ. This CDR3 has 13 residues. CDR3 sequence: CASSIGQDTEQFF. CDR3 DNA sequence: TGTGCCAGCAGTATTGGGCAAGACACCGAGCAGTTCTTC.

This clonotype was seen more than once but under ten times. The V call is TRBV6-6, the J call TRBJ2-2; 12 bases align to TRBD2. Germline trimming cut 2 bases from V and 0 bases from J; bases unmatched to any gene: 1. Germline CDR1 is MNHNY and CDR2 is SVGAGI (reference sequence). The CDR3 is 17 amino acids. For the CDR3, the DNA is TGTGCCAGCAGTTACCGGACTAGCGGGACGAACACCGGGGAGCTGTTTTTT. Amino acids: CASSYRTSGTNTGELFF.

V is TRBV9 and J is TRBJ2-5; 7 bases fit TRBD1. Germline values: CDR1 SGDLS, CDR2 YYNGEE. The CDR3 is 15 residues long. After removal of 4 bases from V and 11 bases from J, the junction contained 17 bases not matched to a gene. The CDR3 is CASSFRDRDIDEQYF. The CDR3 nucleotides read TGTGCCAGCAGCTTCCGGGACAGAGATATAGATGAGCAGTACTTC.

This clonotype has only a few counts. V gene TRBV2 combines with J gene TRBJ2-7, with D possibly matching TRBD2 (6 bases). This CDR3 has 14 amino acids. V was pared by 7 bases and J by 4 bases, with 17 bases between. CDR1 SNHLY and CDR2 FYNNEI come from the germline V gene. Here the CDR3 DNA reads TGTGCCAGCAAGGTTGGAAGTAGCGGTTACGAGCAGTACTTC. This codes for CASKVGSSGYEQYF.

The chain is built from TRBV6-5 and TRBJ2-1, with a tentative D call TRBD1 (6 bases). CDR3 size: 16 residues. Germline V gene lookup returns CDR1 MNHEY and CDR2 SVGAGI. Trimming pared 4 bases from V and 5 bases from J, leaving 18 bases between. CDR3 loop: CASSFLSGTYHNEQFF. DNA of the CDR3: TGTGCCAGCAGTTTTCTTTCGGGGACATACCACAATGAGCAGTTCTTC.

This clonotype was seen a few times. This CDR3 reads CASSLGSGQPRNQPQHF. The DNA for the CDR3 is TGTGCCAGCAGCTTGGGTTCGGGACAACCTCGCAATCAGCCCCAGCATTTT. This sequence joins TRBV7-9 and TRBJ1-5; tentative D call: TRBD1 (6 bases). CDR1 and CDR2 (germline): SEHNR, FQNEAQ (reference sequence). V lost 3 bases and J 2 bases, leaving 17 bases between the germline ends. The CDR3 totals 17 residues.

This clonotype was seen a handful of times. V gene TRBV12-3 or TRBV12-4 combines with J gene TRBJ2-5, with D tentatively TRBD1 (5 bases). There are 13 residues in the CDR3. The germline V and J ends were trimmed by 6 bases and 1 base, with 9 bases remaining between them. CDR3 DNA sequence: TGTGCCAGCAGCCGACAGCCCCAAGAGACCCAGTACTTC. Its translation is CASSRQPQETQYF.

The chain has TRBV25-1 and TRBJ1-1; D remains ambiguous. The CDR3 runs to 13 residues. Per the germline V gene, CDR1 is MGHDK and CDR2 is SYGVNS. V was clipped by 1 base and J by 8 bases, with 11 bases between them. The CDR3 DNA reads as TGTGCCAGCAGTGAATGGAAGAATTCCGAAGCTTTCTTT. This codes for CASSEWKNSEAFF. Variable domain in full (rest from reference TRBV25-1 and TRBJ1-1): EADIYQTPRYLVIGTGKKITLECSQTMGHDKMYWYQQDPGMELHLIHYSYGVNSTEKGDLSSESTVSRIRTEHFPLTLESARPSHTSQYLCASSEWKNSEAFFGQGTRLTVV.

The chain links TRBV7-8 to TRBJ2-1; D is possibly TRBD2 (5 bases). The tail of the sequence fits TRBJ2-7 better, so the J call may be wrong. This CDR3 contains 17 residues. Germline V lookup: CDR1 SGHVS, CDR2 FQNEAQ. Here the CDR3 DNA reads TGTGCCAGCAGCTTAGAAGGGCAGCGGAGCTCCTACAATGAGCAGTACTTC. It translates to CASSLEGQRSSYNEQYF.

This clonotype was observed a few times. The rearrangement joins TRBV27 to TRBJ1-4; 7 nucleotides agree with TRBD1. V lost 5 bases to trimming and J lost 8 bases; unmatched junction nucleotides: 11. CDR3 length: 15 residues. The V gene's germline CDR1 is MNHEY and CDR2 SMNVEV (reference sequence). CDR3 in DNA: TGTGCCAGCAGTAAACCGGGACAGCCTTGGGAAAAACTGTTTTTT. Translating gives CASSKPGQPWEKLFF.

This chain uses TRBV18 with TRBJ1-5; D unresolved. This CDR3 contains 15 residues. Germline V gives CDR1 KGHSH, CDR2 LQKENI. V dropped 6 bases and J dropped 6 bases, with 18 bases sitting between them. CDR3 sequence: CASSPNQGRGQPQHF. The CDR3 DNA is TGTGCCAGCTCTCCTAATCAAGGGAGAGGTCAGCCCCAGCATTTT.

This chain connects TRBV9 to TRBJ2-7, with 7 positions matching TRBD1. CDR1 and CDR2 (germline): SGDLS, YYNGEE. The V gene end was trimmed by 4 bases and the J gene end by 0 bases; junction bases not matched to a gene: 7. The CDR3 runs to 15 residues. The CDR3: CASSKTTGSSYEQYF. CDR3 DNA: TGTGCCAGCAGCAAGACGACAGGGAGCTCCTACGAGCAGTACTTC.

The CDR3 is CASSLRWVIRTSGRDLTDTQYF. In DNA, the CDR3 is TGCGCCAGCAGCTTGAGGTGGGTGATCAGGACTAGCGGGAGGGACCTCACAGATACGCAGTATTTT. V and J are TRBV5-1 and TRBJ2-3, with 15 bases aligning to TRBD2. Losses at the gene ends were 1 base for V and 2 bases for J; bases not matched to a gene: 17. The CDR3 runs 22 residues. Germline V CDR1 and CDR2: SGHRS, YFSETQ.

The chain recombines TRBV6-1 with TRBJ1-4; D unclear. The CDR3 is made up of 15 amino acids. Per the germline V gene, CDR1 is MNHNS and CDR2 is SASEGT. Trimming cost V 0 bases and J 5 bases, with 10 bases left between them. The CDR3 loop reads CASSEASWENEKLFF. The DNA for the CDR3 is TGTGCCAGCAGTGAAGCATCCTGGGAGAATGAAAAACTGTTTTTT.

This clonotype was picked up a small number of times. CDR3 sequence: CASSLTTGDRASYNYGYTF. DNA for the CDR3: TGTGCCAGCAGCTTAACCACGGGGGACAGGGCCTCCTATAACTATGGCTACACCTTC. This chain uses TRBV5-5 with TRBJ1-2; 9 bases align to TRBD1. V lost 2 bases, J lost 1 base, and 15 bases stayed unmatched. Germline V gives CDR1 SGHKS, CDR2 YYEKEE (reference sequence). The CDR3 is 19 residues long.

This clonotype was detected only once. The rearrangement uses TRBV6-1 and TRBJ1-5; possibly TRBD1 for D (6 bases). CDR3 size: 14 residues. Trimming cost V 6 bases and J 5 bases, with 14 bases left between them. Germline CDR1 is MNHNS and CDR2 is SASEGT. The CDR3 reads CASSPIHRDQPQHF. The CDR3 DNA follows: TGTGCCAGCAGCCCTATCCACAGGGATCAGCCCCAGCATTTT.

The chain links TRBV4-3 to TRBJ1-5; 7 nucleotides agree with TRBD1. Germline V gene sequence: CDR1 LGHNA, CDR2 YSLEER. V lost 1 base to trimming and J lost 4 bases; unmatched junction nucleotides: 10. This CDR3 comprises 17 residues. Here the CDR3 reads CASSQAGTVPGNQPQHF. In DNA form, the CDR3 reads TGCGCCAGCAGCCAAGCCGGGACAGTCCCCGGGAATCAGCCCCAGCATTTT.

The V call is TRBV29-1, the J call TRBJ2-1; possible D gene TRBD1, 5 bases. CDR3 length: 13 residues. Germline lookup yields CDR1 SQVTM and CDR2 ANQGSEA. The CDR3 region has the DNA TGCAACGTCCAGGACACCCAGCTTACCGAGCAGTTCTTC. Translated, it gives CNVQDTQLTEQFF.

This clonotype was picked up a small number of times. This rearrangement joins TRBV7-8 to TRBJ2-1; 10 bases match TRBD2. Germline assignment: CDR1 SGHVS and CDR2 FQNEAQ. Trimming at V came to 4 bases and at J to 8 bases, leaving 2 bases not matched to a gene. The CDR3 totals 13 residues. CDR3 protein: CASSWTSGDEQFF. The CDR3 DNA reads TGTGCCAGCAGCTGGACTAGCGGAGATGAGCAGTTCTTC.

The chain is built from TRBV7-9 and TRBJ2-2, with 10 bases matching TRBD1. This CDR3 contains 15 residues. The V gene's germline CDR1 is SEHNR and CDR2 FQNEAQ (reference sequence). J lost 4 bases, V lost 1 base, and 0 bases had no gene match. The CDR3 DNA is TGTGCCAGCAGCTTAGGGGACAGGGGCACCGGGGAGCTGTTTTTT. It yields the protein CASSLGDRGTGELFF.

This clonotype was observed a few times. This chain links TRBV7-9 with TRBJ1-2; D unclear. Germline assignment: CDR1 SEHNR and CDR2 FQNEAQ (reference sequence). This CDR3 is 15 amino acids long. Trimming shortened V by 4 bases and J by 4 bases, and 16 bases separated the two germline ends. In DNA form, the CDR3 reads TGTGCCAGCAGCTCCACTGAGTTGTCTAGCTATGGCTACACCTTC. Translated, it gives CASSSTELSSYGYTF.

About this clonotype: The junction differs from germline at one of its ends, possibly a read error. This rearrangement joins TRBV6-6 to TRBJ2-3; no definite D call. This CDR3 has 12 residues. Germline V CDR1 and CDR2: MNHNY, SVGAGI (reference sequence). CDR3 sequence: CVSSPQADTQYF. The CDR3 nucleotides read TGTGTCAGCAGCCCCCAGGCAGATACGCAGTATTTT.

This clonotype showed up just once. The CDR3 sequence: CASSLAGQVDEAFF. DNA of the CDR3: TGTGCCAGCAGCTTAGCGGGACAGGTGGATGAAGCTTTCTTT. The V call is TRBV11-1, the J call TRBJ1-1, with 8 bases matching TRBD1. The CDR3 covers 14 residues. Germline V gives CDR1 SGHAT, CDR2 FQDESV (reference sequence). The ends lost 0 bases at V and 7 bases at J; junction bases unmatched: 4.

This chain connects TRBV25-1 to TRBJ1-2; D remains ambiguous. Per the germline V gene, CDR1 is MGHDK and CDR2 is SYGVNS. The CDR3 runs 13 residues. Trimming removed 6 bases from V and 6 bases from J, with 14 bases in between. The CDR3 here is CASRATAGHGYTF. The CDR3, as DNA: TGTGCCAGCAGGGCTACCGCCGGCCATGGCTACACCTTC.

This sequence joins TRBV19 and TRBJ1-1; no reliable D call. The CDR3 covers 13 residues. The germline V gene has CDR1 LNHDA and CDR2 SQIVND (reference sequence). Between the trimmed V and J ends, which lost 3 bases and 4 bases, there was a span of 9 bases. The CDR3 loop is CASSIGVSTEAFF. CDR3 coding DNA: TGTGCCAGTAGTATCGGGGTTTCCACTGAAGCTTTCTTT.

This clonotype was detected many times. The chain carries TRBV20-1 and TRBJ1-2; D is unclear. Germline CDR1 DFQATT, CDR2 SNEGSKA (reference sequence). Trimming took 3 bases from V and 5 from J, leaving 7 bases between them. The CDR3 loop spans 11 amino acids. The CDR3 region has the DNA TGCAGTGCTAGGTGGGGATATGGCTACACCTTC. Protein sequence: CSARWGYGYTF.